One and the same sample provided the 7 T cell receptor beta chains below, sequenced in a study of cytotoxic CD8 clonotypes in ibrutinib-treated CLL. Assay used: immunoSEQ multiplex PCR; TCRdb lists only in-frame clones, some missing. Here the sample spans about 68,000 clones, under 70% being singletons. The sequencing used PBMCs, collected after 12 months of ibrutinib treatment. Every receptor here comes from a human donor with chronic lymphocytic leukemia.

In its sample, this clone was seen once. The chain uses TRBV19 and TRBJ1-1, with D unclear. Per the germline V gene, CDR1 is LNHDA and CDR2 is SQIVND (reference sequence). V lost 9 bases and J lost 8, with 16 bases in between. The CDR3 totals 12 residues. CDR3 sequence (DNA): TGTGCCAGCGGGGTATCCAGGAGGGAAGCTTTCTTT. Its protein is CASGVSRREAFF. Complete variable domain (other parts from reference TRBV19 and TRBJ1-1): DGGITQSPKYLFRKEGQNVTLSCEQNLNHDAMYWYRQDPGQGLRLIYYSQIVNDFQKGDIAEGYSVSREKKESFPLTVTSAQKNPTAFYLCASGVSRREAFFGQGTRLTVV.

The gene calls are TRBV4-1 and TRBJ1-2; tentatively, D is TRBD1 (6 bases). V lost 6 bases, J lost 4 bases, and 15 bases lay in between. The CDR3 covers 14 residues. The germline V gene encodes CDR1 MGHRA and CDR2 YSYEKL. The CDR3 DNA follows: TGCGCCAGCAGACGCCCGGGGGGCGGCTATGGCTACACCTTC. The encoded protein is CASRRPGGGYGYTF.

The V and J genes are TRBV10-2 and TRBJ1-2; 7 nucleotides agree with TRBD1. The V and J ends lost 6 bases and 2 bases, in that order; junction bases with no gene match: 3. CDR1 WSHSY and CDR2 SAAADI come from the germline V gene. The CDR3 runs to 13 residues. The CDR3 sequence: CASSQGQNYGYTF. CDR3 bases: TGCGCCAGCAGCCAGGGACAGAACTATGGCTACACCTTC.

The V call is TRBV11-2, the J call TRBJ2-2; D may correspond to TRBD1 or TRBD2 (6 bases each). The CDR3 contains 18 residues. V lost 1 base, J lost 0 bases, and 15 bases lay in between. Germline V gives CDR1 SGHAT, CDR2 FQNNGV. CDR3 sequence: CASSLVLGGTPNTGELFF. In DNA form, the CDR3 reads TGTGCCAGCAGCTTAGTTCTCGGCGGGACACCGAACACCGGGGAGCTGTTTTTT.

CDR3 nucleotide sequence: TGCAGCGTGAGGTCCGGGACAGGGGTATGGGCGAACACTGAAGCTTTCTTT. It translates to CSVRSGTGVWANTEAFF. This chain joins TRBV29-1 and TRBJ1-1; 10 nucleotides match TRBD1. This CDR3 comprises 17 residues. Germline V gives CDR1 SQVTM, CDR2 ANQGSEA. V shed 6 bases and J 1 base; nucleotides not matched to a gene: 14.

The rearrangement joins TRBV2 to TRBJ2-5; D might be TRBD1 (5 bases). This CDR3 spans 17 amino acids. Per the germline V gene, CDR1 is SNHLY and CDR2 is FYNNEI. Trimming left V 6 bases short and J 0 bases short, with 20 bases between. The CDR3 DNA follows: TGTGCCAGCAGCGCTCCCTTCGCGGACAAATACCAAGAGACCCAGTACTTC. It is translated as CASSAPFADKYQETQYF.

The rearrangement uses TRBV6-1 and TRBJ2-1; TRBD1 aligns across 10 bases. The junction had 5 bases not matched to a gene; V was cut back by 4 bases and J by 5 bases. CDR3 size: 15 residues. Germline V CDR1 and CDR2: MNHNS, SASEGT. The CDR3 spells CASSATGQGNNEQFF. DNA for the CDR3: TGTGCCAGCAGTGCCACGGGACAGGGGAACAATGAGCAGTTCTTC.